This passage covers 18 T cell receptor beta chains from one sample sequenced in a study of blood T cell repertoires in COVID-19. The table came from immunoSEQ multiplex PCR; TCRdb's copy has only in-frame clones and leaves some out. The data show about 110,000 clones, over 60% seen once. Sequenced: peripheral blood. These receptors all come from a human donor in a cohort sampled during active or convalescent COVID-19.

CDR3 protein: CASSFPKETQYF. CDR3 nucleotide sequence: TGCGCCAGCAGCTTCCCAAAAGAGACCCAGTACTTC. The gene calls are TRBV5-1 and TRBJ2-5; D is uncertain. The CDR3 is 12 amino acids. The germline gives CDR1 SGHRS, CDR2 YFSETQ. Trimming cost V 2 bases and J 3 bases, with 5 bases left between them.

The rearrangement uses TRBV27 and TRBJ2-3, with 13 bases aligning to TRBD2. The ends lost 5 bases at V and 2 bases at J; junction bases unmatched: 7. The length of the CDR3 is 17 residues. Germline V gene lookup returns CDR1 MNHEY and CDR2 SMNVEV (reference sequence). CDR3 region: CASSPRLAGGSTDTQYF. The CDR3 coding sequence is TGTGCCAGCAGTCCGCGACTAGCGGGGGGATCCACAGATACGCAGTATTTT.

This rearrangement joins TRBV3-1 (or the pseudogene TRBV3-2) to TRBJ2-7; TRBD2 might be the D (5 bases). V was cut by 0 bases and J by 3 bases, with 15 bases left in between. Germline CDR1 is LGHDT and CDR2 is YNNKEL (reference sequence). The CDR3 is 16 amino acids. The CDR3: CASSQDLARSIYEQYF. As DNA, the CDR3 is TGTGCCAGCAGCCAAGATCTAGCCCGGTCAATCTACGAGCAGTACTTC.

On this clone: Additional DNA sequences in this sample encode the identical CDR3. The V and J genes are TRBV19 and TRBJ1-2, with 8 nucleotides matching TRBD1. There are 14 residues in the CDR3. Germline V gene data show CDR1 as LNHDA and CDR2 as SQIVND (reference sequence). V dropped 3 bases and J dropped 4; count of bases not matched to a gene: 4. The CDR3 DNA sequence: TGTGCCAGTAGTATCGACAGGGGCGCCTATGGCTACACCTTC. This gives the protein CASSIDRGAYGYTF.

This chain joins TRBV5-6 and TRBJ1-6, with a possible D match to TRBD1 (6 bases). CDR1 is SGHDT and CDR2 is YYEEEE in the germline V gene. Trimming cost V 1 base and J 10 bases, with 12 bases left between them. The CDR3 extends over 14 amino acids. The CDR3 region has the DNA TGTGCCAGCAGCTTGATCCAGGGGTCATCACCCCTCCACTTT. Protein product: CASSLIQGSSPLHF.

The chain couples TRBV11-3 to TRBJ1-1; D unclear. There are 13 residues in the CDR3. V lost 0 bases, J lost 2 bases, and 4 bases lay in between. CDR1 is SGHNT, CDR2 YENEEA, per germline. The CDR3, as DNA: TGTGCCAGCAGCTTAGACGGTAACACTGAAGCTTTCTTT. Translating gives CASSLDGNTEAFF.

The chain uses TRBV28 and TRBJ1-4; D is possibly TRBD1 (5 bases). The V gene lost 2 bases and the J gene lost 8 bases, with 18 bases spanning the gap. Germline loops: CDR1 MDHEN, CDR2 SYDVKM. The CDR3 has 16 residues. CDR3 sequence reads: CASSLERRGREEKLFF. Written as DNA, the CDR3 is TGTGCCAGCAGTTTAGAGAGGAGGGGCCGGGAAGAAAAACTGTTTTTT.

The rearrangement uses TRBV29-1 and TRBJ1-4; D possibly corresponds to TRBD1 (6 bases). V lost 7 bases to trimming and J lost 0 bases, with 18 bases between them. The CDR3 spans 16 residues. The germline CDR1 and CDR2 sequences are SQVTM and ANQGSEA. CDR3 DNA sequence: TGCAGCGCAAGATTAAACGCAGGGGCAACTAATGAAAAACTGTTTTTT. It yields the protein CSARLNAGATNEKLFF.

J is TRBJ1-1 and V is TRBV29-1; 9 bases agree with TRBD1. V was clipped by 6 bases and J by 7 bases; unmatched bases: 6. The germline V gene has CDR1 SQVTM and CDR2 ANQGSEA. The CDR3 runs to 12 residues. CDR3 sequence: CSVPGQGIEAFF. Here the CDR3 DNA reads TGCAGCGTACCGGGACAGGGCATTGAAGCTTTCTTT.

Only one count was recorded for this clone. The CDR3 is CASSLGRKNTEAFF. The CDR3 DNA sequence: TGTGCCAGCAGCCTCGGTAGAAAGAACACTGAAGCTTTCTTT. This rearrangement joins TRBV6-5 to TRBJ1-1; D is undetermined. There are 14 residues in the CDR3. Per germline, CDR1 MNHEY and CDR2 SVGAGI. V was cut by 6 bases and J by 1 base, with 12 bases left in between.

The gene calls are TRBV18 and TRBJ1-4; a possible D gene is TRBD1 (5 bases). The germline V gene has CDR1 KGHSH and CDR2 LQKENI. This CDR3 has 20 residues. V was clipped by 4 bases and J by 5 bases, with 29 bases between them. Here the CDR3 reads CASSLDPRTMWASENEKLFF. The CDR3 region has the DNA TGTGCCAGCTCACTGGATCCCAGGACAATGTGGGCCTCCGAGAATGAAAAACTGTTTTTT.

This chain uses TRBV7-9 with TRBJ2-5; 11 bases fit TRBD2. In germline, CDR1 is SEHNR, CDR2 FQNEAQ (reference sequence). The trim removed 1 base at V and 5 bases at J, leaving 3 bases unmatched. The CDR3 sequence is 15 residues long. The CDR3 sequence is CASSLVAGGLETQYF. The CDR3 DNA reads as TGTGCCAGCAGCTTAGTAGCGGGAGGGCTTGAGACCCAGTACTTC.

J is TRBJ1-1 and V is TRBV29-1, with 8 nucleotides matching TRBD1. The CDR3 has 16 amino acids. The germline gives CDR1 SQVTM, CDR2 ANQGSEA. V dropped 4 bases and J dropped 3; count of bases not matched to a gene: 13. CDR3 nucleotides: TGCAGCGTTGTCCAGGGGGCAGTGGGAGAGGACACTGAAGCTTTCTTT. As protein: CSVVQGAVGEDTEAFF.

This chain joins TRBV5-1 and TRBJ1-5; 8 nucleotides align to TRBD1. The germline gives CDR1 SGHRS, CDR2 YFSETQ. CDR3 length: 15 amino acids. V was clipped by 4 bases and J by 7 bases; unmatched bases: 10. The CDR3 region is CASSTGQGRSQPQHF. The CDR3 DNA reads TGCGCCAGCAGCACCGGACAGGGAAGGTCCCAGCCCCAGCATTTT.

The chain couples TRBV2 to TRBJ1-6; 12 bases are a match to TRBD1. After removal of 7 bases from V and 7 bases from J, the junction contained 5 bases not matched to a gene. Germline V lookup: CDR1 SNHLY, CDR2 FYNNEI. This CDR3 comprises 15 residues. The CDR3 is CASTGTGGWNSPLHF. CDR3 coding DNA: TGTGCCAGCACTGGGACAGGGGGCTGGAATTCACCCCTCCACTTT.

The chain couples TRBV29-1 to TRBJ1-1; D gene unclear. V was shortened by 1 base and J by 7 bases, with 10 bases between the two germline ends. The CDR3 sequence is 12 residues long. CDR1 and CDR2 (germline): SQVTM, ANQGSEA. The CDR3 protein is CSVEGQVGEAFF. The CDR3 DNA reads as TGCAGCGTTGAAGGGCAGGTGGGTGAAGCTTTCTTT.

This chain joins TRBV6-5 and TRBJ2-1; 7 bases line up with TRBD1. The CDR3 loop spans 14 amino acids. The V segment lost 6 bases and the J segment 10 bases; nucleotides outside the gene matches: 12. The germline V gene encodes CDR1 MNHEY and CDR2 SVGAGI. CDR3 sequence (DNA): TGTGCCAGCAGAGACTATACAGGGGTCCACGAGCAGTTCTTC. It specifies CASRDYTGVHEQFF.

The chain couples TRBV27 to TRBJ2-1; D is perhaps TRBD1 (6 bases). V was shortened by 0 bases and J by 3 bases, with 12 bases between the two germline ends. The CDR3 covers 16 residues. Germline loops: CDR1 MNHEY, CDR2 SMNVEV (reference sequence). CDR3 protein: CASSLSFGTIYNEQFF. The CDR3 DNA sequence: TGTGCCAGCAGTTTATCCTTCGGGACAATCTACAATGAGCAGTTCTTC.